Included here is one TCR beta chain sequence, with context. What it binds is unknown. This entry is derived from a study of blood T cells in healthy people across ages. It was with a sample-barcoded 5' primer and a J-beta primer mix that a second PCR of roughly 6 to 12 cycles was run. A single record per CDR3 protein comes from TCRdb applying MiXCR to the 5' RACE reads. The table lists about 720,000 distinct CDR3 sequences, around 25% of them singletons. The CDR3 totals 15 residues. V lost 5 bases and J lost 4, with 15 bases in between. Per the germline V gene, CDR1 is MDHEN and CDR2 is SYDVKM. Findings and limits, study-wide: Older age coincided with a roughly linear decline in TCR beta diversity per million T cells.

This sample was also put to use in a study of T cells of mothers and their children. Turning to that study: For cDNA synthesis, the complete extracted RNA was used (roughly 1.4 ug per 15 ul). In both related and unrelated pairs, TCR recombination output is shaped similarly by thymic selection. Mothers and children who were related shared slightly more overlap than unrelated pairs, but not significantly more.

The sequenced sample consisted of blood. This rearrangement joins TRBV28 to TRBJ1-5, with D possibly matching TRBD1 (6 bases). The sequence was collected from a boy between 5 and 17 years old in good health. The CDR3 spells CASSPLMQGNQPQHF. The CDR3 DNA follows: TGTGCCAGCAGTCCCCTAATGCAGGGGAATCAGCCCCAGCATTTT.